Each of the 21 T cell receptor beta chains below was sequenced from the same sample in a study of response to subunit inactivated influenza vaccine. TCRdb itself ran the RT-PCR reads through MiXCR, one entry per CDR3 protein. The repertoire holds approximately 700,000 distinct CDR3 sequences, approximately 14% seen once, with 6.5% to 8.5% in the top ten. The specimen was PBMCs from blood, collected 14 to 15 days before vaccination. The source is a man between 45 and 60 years old who received an inactivated influenza vaccine.

As concerns this clonotype: Germline is not matched at one junction end, which may reflect a read error. CDR3 bases: TGTGCCACCAGCAGCGGAGGGAATGAAAACATTCAGCACTTC. Translated, it gives CATSSGGNENIQHF. The chain combines TRBV15 with TRBJ2-4, with D possibly matching TRBD2 (6 bases). The germline V gene encodes CDR1 LNHNV and CDR2 YYDKDF (reference sequence). The CDR3 totals 14 residues.

The rearrangement links TRBV12-3 or TRBV12-4 to TRBJ1-3; TRBD1 aligns across 10 bases. The CDR3 extends over 20 amino acids. V shed 4 bases and J 0 bases; nucleotides not matched to a gene: 15. Written as DNA, the CDR3 is TGTGCCAGCAGTTCACCCGGGACAGGGGCCTCGTACAGCTCTGGAAACACCATATATTTT. This sequence encodes CASSSPGTGASYSSGNTIYF.

This clonotype has a handful of counts. The chain uses TRBV5-6 and TRBJ2-2; TRBD2 might be the D (6 bases). Germline V gene lookup returns CDR1 SGHDT and CDR2 YYEEEE. This CDR3 has 14 residues. V lost 0 bases and J lost 6, with 9 bases in between. The DNA of the CDR3 is TGTGCCAGCAGCTTGGTCGCTAGCGCCGGGGAGCTGTTTTTT. This translates into CASSLVASAGELFF.

This clonotype was counted between two and nine times. The CDR3 region has the DNA TGTGCCAGCAGTAACGCGGCAGGCTACGAGCAGTACTTC. This codes for CASSNAAGYEQYF. The chain links TRBV6-1 to TRBJ2-7; no clear D. CDR3 size: 13 residues. Deletions cut 5 bases from V and 3 bases from J, with 11 bases between. Germline CDR1 reads MNHNS; CDR2 reads SASEGT.

This clonotype has just a few counts. The chain joins TRBV5-1 to TRBJ2-1, with 8 bases aligning to TRBD1. Germline V CDR1 and CDR2: SGHRS, YFSETQ. The length of the CDR3 is 18 residues. Germline trimming cut 4 bases from V and 4 bases from J; bases unmatched to any gene: 16. The CDR3 DNA is TGCGCCAGCAGCAGAGGGGGCCCCGGGACAGGAGGTTACAATGAGCAGTTCTTC. Translating gives CASSRGGPGTGGYNEQFF.

Ten or more counts support this clonotype. The rearrangement links TRBV7-9 to TRBJ2-1, with 10 bases matching TRBD1. The CDR3 runs 15 residues. The germline CDR1 and CDR2 sequences are SEHNR and FQNEAQ (reference sequence). The ends lost 1 base at V and 7 bases at J; junction bases unmatched: 4. The DNA of the CDR3 is TGTGCCAGCAGCTTAGTGGGGACAGGGGCGAATGAGCAGTTCTTC. As protein: CASSLVGTGANEQFF.

The chain combines TRBV7-9 with TRBJ2-3; 7 bases line up with TRBD1. Germline V gene sequence: CDR1 SEHNR, CDR2 FQNEAQ (reference sequence). V shed 5 bases, J shed 9 bases, and the junction held 8 bases outside the gene matches. The CDR3 loop spans 13 amino acids. The CDR3 DNA is TGTGCCAGCAGCACTTCGGACAGGACCACGCAGTATTTT. Translated: CASSTSDRTTQYF. The full variable domain, its missing parts supplied by reference TRBV7-9 and TRBJ2-3, is DTGVSQNPRHKITKRGQNVTFRCDPISEHNRLYWYRQTLGQGPEFLTYFQNEAQLEKSRLLSDRFSAERPKGSFSTLEIQRTEQGDSAMYLCASSTSDRTTQYFGPGTRLTVL.

For this clonotype: At one boundary the junction diverges from the germline segment, which might be a read error. This rearrangement joins TRBV11-1 to TRBJ1-5; D remains unclear. The CDR3 totals 13 residues. The germline gives CDR1 SGHAT, CDR2 FQDESV (reference sequence). Written as DNA, the CDR3 is TGTGCCGGCAGCTTCGACGGATATCAGCCCCAGCATTTT. Protein: CAGSFDGYQPQHF.

This clonotype was seen at least ten times. This chain links TRBV29-1 with TRBJ1-1; D unclear. V was clipped by 4 bases and J by 2 bases, with 11 bases between them. The CDR3 covers 13 residues. Germline loops: CDR1 SQVTM, CDR2 ANQGSEA. The CDR3 region has the DNA TGCAGCGTTGCCCAGACCGGAAACACTGAAGCTTTCTTT. Translation: CSVAQTGNTEAFF.

This rearrangement joins TRBV4-2 to TRBJ1-6, with D tentatively TRBD1 (5 bases). V shed 0 bases and J shed 7 bases, with 16 bases lying between them. In germline, CDR1 is LGHNA, CDR2 YNFKEQ. CDR3 size: 17 residues. The CDR3 nucleotides are TGTGCCAGCAGCCAAGATCCTCGGCAGGGCTCCAATTCACCCCTCCACTTT. It yields the protein CASSQDPRQGSNSPLHF.

The rearrangement joins TRBV6-2 or TRBV6-3 to TRBJ2-1; tentative D call: TRBD2 (7 bases). The V end lost 3 bases, the J end lost 5 bases, and 14 bases lay between the germline ends. Germline V CDR1 and CDR2: MNHEY, SVGEGT. The CDR3 is 15 residues long. CDR3 coding DNA: TGTGCCAGCAGTTATGGGGGGGCTTCCCACAATGAGCAGTTCTTC. Its translation is CASSYGGASHNEQFF.

This clonotype was found many times. The chain combines TRBV11-2 with TRBJ2-5, with TRBD2 identical over 11 bases. The CDR3 runs 16 residues. The junction had 5 bases not matched to a gene; V was cut back by 4 bases and J by 1 base. Germline CDR1 reads SGHAT; CDR2 reads FQNNGV. The CDR3 nucleotides are TGTGCCAGCAGCTGGGGGACTAGCGGAGTCCAAGAGACCCAGTACTTC. Translation gives CASSWGTSGVQETQYF.

In its sample, this clonotype was seen a few times. The CDR3 bases are TGTGCCAGCAGCCAGAGTTCCGGCGACAGGGTCGACGAGCAGTACTTC. Amino acid sequence: CASSQSSGDRVDEQYF. This sequence joins TRBV4-2 and TRBJ2-7; 7 bases line up with TRBD1. The germline V gene encodes CDR1 LGHNA and CDR2 YNFKEQ. This CDR3 has 16 amino acids. With 3 bases clipped from V and 5 bases from J, the junction kept 13 bases outside the gene matches.

This clonotype has more than one count but fewer than ten. V is TRBV15 and J is TRBJ2-2; TRBD1 or TRBD2 may be the D gene (5 bases each). In germline, CDR1 is LNHNV, CDR2 YYDKDF (reference sequence). The CDR3 has 14 amino acids. Trimming pared 9 bases from V and 0 bases from J, leaving 11 bases between. The CDR3 DNA is TGTGCCACGAGGGGCAGAACGAACACCGGGGAGCTGTTTTTT. It encodes CATRGRTNTGELFF.

This clonotype has only a few counts. The junction departs from the called germline gene at one end, perhaps through a read error. The chain employs TRBV5-1 and TRBJ1-1, with no clear D. Germline CDR1 is SGHRS and CDR2 is YFSETQ. The CDR3 is 13 residues long. CDR3 amino acids: CASSLEVRKHLEF. DNA of the CDR3: TGCGCCAGCAGCTTGGAGGTGAGAAAACATCTTGAATTT.

There are a few counts of this clonotype. The chain joins TRBV11-2 to TRBJ2-1; D unresolved. CDR1 SGHAT and CDR2 FQNNGV come from the germline V gene. The V gene lost 3 bases and the J gene lost 7 bases, with 13 bases spanning the gap. The CDR3 contains 14 residues. The CDR3 DNA follows: TGTGCCAGCAGCTTGAGTGTAGGGCGGAATGAGCAGTTCTTC. Its protein is CASSLSVGRNEQFF.

Only a few counts were recorded for this clonotype. The chain links TRBV30 to TRBJ1-4, with 7 bases aligning to TRBD1. This CDR3 contains 16 residues. CDR1 is GTSNPN and CDR2 is SVGIG in the germline V gene (reference sequence). The trim removed 4 bases at V and 8 bases at J, leaving 16 bases unmatched. CDR3 in amino acids: CAWTDARGRTREKLFF. In DNA, the CDR3 is TGTGCCTGGACCGACGCCAGGGGGAGGACGCGAGAAAAACTGTTTTTT.

This clonotype was recorded at least ten times. The chain combines TRBV20-1 with TRBJ1-2; 9 bases fit TRBD1. Germline CDR1 DFQATT, CDR2 SNEGSKA (reference sequence). The CDR3 has 12 residues. The trim removed 6 bases at V and 4 bases at J, leaving 3 bases unmatched. The CDR3: CSAKTGGYGYTF. Here the CDR3 DNA reads TGCAGTGCCAAGACAGGGGGCTATGGCTACACCTTC.

This chain links TRBV10-2 with TRBJ2-3; 8 bases are a match to TRBD2. The trim removed 2 bases at V and 2 bases at J, leaving 6 bases unmatched. Looked up from germline, CDR1 is WSHSY and CDR2 is SAAADI. This CDR3 spans 16 amino acids. The DNA of the CDR3 is TGCGCCAGCAGTGAGAGTGCTAGCGGGTACACAGATACGCAGTATTTT. It is translated as CASSESASGYTDTQYF.

The chain joins TRBV7-8 to TRBJ2-1, with D possibly matching TRBD2 (5 bases). The ends were cut back, 6 bases at V and 0 bases at J, with 15 bases in the middle. Looked up from germline, CDR1 is SGHVS and CDR2 is FQNEAQ. The CDR3 length is 16 residues. The CDR3 DNA is TGTGCCAGCAGAGACCGGTCGGGAAGCTCCTACAATGAGCAGTTCTTC. Translation: CASRDRSGSSYNEQFF.

This sequence joins TRBV5-1 and TRBJ2-1, with TRBD1 as a possible D gene (5 bases). The V end lost 4 bases, the J end lost 0 bases, and 8 bases lay between the germline ends. Germline loops: CDR1 SGHRS, CDR2 YFSETQ. This CDR3 has 14 residues. The CDR3 nucleotides read TGCGCCAGCAGCGAAGACAGCTCCTACAATGAGCAGTTCTTC. Translating gives CASSEDSSYNEQFF.